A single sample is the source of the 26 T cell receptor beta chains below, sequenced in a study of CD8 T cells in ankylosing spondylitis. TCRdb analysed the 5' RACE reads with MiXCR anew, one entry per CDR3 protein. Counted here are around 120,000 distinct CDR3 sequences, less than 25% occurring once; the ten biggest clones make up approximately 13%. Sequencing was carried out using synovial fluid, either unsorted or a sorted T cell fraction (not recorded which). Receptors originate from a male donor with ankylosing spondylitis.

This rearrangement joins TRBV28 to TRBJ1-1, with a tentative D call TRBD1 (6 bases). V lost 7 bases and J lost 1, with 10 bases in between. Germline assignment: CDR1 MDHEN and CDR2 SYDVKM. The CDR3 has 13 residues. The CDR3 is CASNIQGNTEAFF. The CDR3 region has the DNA TGTGCCAGCAACATACAGGGGAACACTGAAGCTTTCTTT.

The CDR3 DNA reads as TGCGCCAGCAGTGAGAGATACTACGAGCAGTACGTC. Protein product: CASSERYYEQYV. The J gene is TRBJ2-7, the V gene TRBV10-2; D remains unclear. The CDR3 runs to 12 residues. Germline lookup yields CDR1 WSHSY and CDR2 SAAADI. V lost 2 bases to trimming and J lost 3 bases, with 5 bases between them.

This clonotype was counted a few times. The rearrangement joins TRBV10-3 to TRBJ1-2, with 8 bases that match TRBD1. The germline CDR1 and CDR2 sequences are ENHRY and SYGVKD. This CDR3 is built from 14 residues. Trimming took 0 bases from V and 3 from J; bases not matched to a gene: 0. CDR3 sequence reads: CAISESTGDYGYTF. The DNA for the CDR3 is TGTGCCATCAGTGAGTCGACAGGGGACTATGGCTACACCTTC.

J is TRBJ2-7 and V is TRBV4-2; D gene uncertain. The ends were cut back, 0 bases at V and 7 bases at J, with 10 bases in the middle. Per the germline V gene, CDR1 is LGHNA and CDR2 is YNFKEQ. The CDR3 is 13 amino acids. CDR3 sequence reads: CASSQDWSKEQYV. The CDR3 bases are TGTGCCAGCAGCCAAGATTGGAGCAAAGAGCAGTACGTC.

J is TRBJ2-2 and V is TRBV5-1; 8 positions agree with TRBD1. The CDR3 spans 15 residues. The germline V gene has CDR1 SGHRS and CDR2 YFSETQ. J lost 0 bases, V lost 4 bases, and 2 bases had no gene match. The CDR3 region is CASSEGQANTGELFF. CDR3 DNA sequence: TGCGCCAGCAGCGAGGGACAGGCGAACACCGGGGAGCTGTTTTTT.

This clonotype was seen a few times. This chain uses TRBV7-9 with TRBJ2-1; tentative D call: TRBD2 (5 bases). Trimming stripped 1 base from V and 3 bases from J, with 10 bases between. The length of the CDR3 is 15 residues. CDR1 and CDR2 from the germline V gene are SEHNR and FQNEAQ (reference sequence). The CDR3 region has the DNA TGTGCCAGCAGCTTAGACTACGGGATCTACAATGAGCAGTTCTTC. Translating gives CASSLDYGIYNEQFF.

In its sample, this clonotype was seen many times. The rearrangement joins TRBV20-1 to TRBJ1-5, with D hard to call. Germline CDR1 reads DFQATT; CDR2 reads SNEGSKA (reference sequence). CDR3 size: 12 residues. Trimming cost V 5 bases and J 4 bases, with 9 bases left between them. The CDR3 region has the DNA TGCAGTGCTCGTACGGGAAATCAGCCCCAGCATTTT. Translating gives CSARTGNQPQHF.

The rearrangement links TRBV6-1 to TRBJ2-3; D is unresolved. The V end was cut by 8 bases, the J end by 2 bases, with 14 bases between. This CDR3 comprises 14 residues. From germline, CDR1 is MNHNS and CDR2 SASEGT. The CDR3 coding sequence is TGTGCCAGCGGCGGACGGACCCACACAGATACGCAGTATTTT. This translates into CASGGRTHTDTQYF.

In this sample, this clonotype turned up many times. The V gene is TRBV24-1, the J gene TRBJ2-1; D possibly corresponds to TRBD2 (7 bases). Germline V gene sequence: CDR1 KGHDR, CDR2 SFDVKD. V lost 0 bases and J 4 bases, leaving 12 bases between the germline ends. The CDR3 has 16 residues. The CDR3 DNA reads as TGTGCCACCAGTGATTTGTGGGAGGGGGGGTACAATGAGCAGTTCTTC. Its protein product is CATSDLWEGGYNEQFF.

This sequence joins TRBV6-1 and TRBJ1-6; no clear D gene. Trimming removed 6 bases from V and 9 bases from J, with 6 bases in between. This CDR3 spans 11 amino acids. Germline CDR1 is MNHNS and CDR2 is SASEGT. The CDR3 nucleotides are TGTGCCAGCAGGAGGAGTTCACCCCTCCACTTT. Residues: CASRRSSPLHF.

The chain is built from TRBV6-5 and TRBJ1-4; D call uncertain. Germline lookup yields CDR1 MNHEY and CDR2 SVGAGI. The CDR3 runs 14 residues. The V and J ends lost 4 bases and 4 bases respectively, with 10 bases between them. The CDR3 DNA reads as TGTGCCAGCAGTTCCCCCAGTGATAATGAAAAACTGTTTTTT. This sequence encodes CASSSPSDNEKLFF.

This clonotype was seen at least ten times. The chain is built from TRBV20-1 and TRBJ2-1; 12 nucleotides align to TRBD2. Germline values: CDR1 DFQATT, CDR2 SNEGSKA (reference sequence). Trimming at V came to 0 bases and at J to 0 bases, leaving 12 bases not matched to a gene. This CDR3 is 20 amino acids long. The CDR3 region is CSAREYGLAGPLFSYNEQFF. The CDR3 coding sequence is TGCAGTGCTAGAGAGTACGGACTAGCGGGACCGTTATTCTCCTACAATGAGCAGTTCTTC.

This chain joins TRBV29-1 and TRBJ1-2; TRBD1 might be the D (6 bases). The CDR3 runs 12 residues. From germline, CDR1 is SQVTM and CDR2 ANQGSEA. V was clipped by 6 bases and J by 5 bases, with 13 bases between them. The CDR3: CSVGGHQYGYTF. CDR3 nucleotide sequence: TGCAGCGTGGGGGGACACCAATATGGCTACACCTTC.

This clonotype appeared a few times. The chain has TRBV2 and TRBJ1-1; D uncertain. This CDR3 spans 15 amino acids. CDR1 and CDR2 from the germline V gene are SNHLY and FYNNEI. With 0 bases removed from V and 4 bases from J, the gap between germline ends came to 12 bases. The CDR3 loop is CASSEAYSLTTEAFF. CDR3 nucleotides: TGTGCCAGCAGTGAAGCGTACAGTCTAACCACTGAAGCTTTCTTT.

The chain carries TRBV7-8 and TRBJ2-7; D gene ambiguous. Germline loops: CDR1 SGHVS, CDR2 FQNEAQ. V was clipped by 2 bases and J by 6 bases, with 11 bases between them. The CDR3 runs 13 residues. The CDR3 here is CASSLISGSEQYV. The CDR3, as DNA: TGTGCCAGCAGCTTAATTTCCGGGTCCGAGCAGTACGTC.

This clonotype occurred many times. The CDR3 protein is CSARGGWYEQFF. For the CDR3, the DNA is TGCAGCGCCAGAGGGGGCTGGTATGAGCAGTTCTTC. The V gene is TRBV29-1, the J gene TRBJ2-1, with 7 nucleotides matching TRBD1. Germline CDR1 and CDR2: SQVTM and ANQGSEA. The CDR3 extends over 12 amino acids. With V trimmed by 7 bases and J by 8 bases, 8 bases remained unmatched.

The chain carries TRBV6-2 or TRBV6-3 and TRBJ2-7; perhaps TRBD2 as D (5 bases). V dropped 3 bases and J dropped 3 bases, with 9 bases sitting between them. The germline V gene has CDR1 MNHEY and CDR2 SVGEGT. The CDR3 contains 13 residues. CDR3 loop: CASSYGRIYEQYF. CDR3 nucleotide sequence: TGTGCCAGCAGTTATGGGAGAATCTACGAGCAGTACTTC.

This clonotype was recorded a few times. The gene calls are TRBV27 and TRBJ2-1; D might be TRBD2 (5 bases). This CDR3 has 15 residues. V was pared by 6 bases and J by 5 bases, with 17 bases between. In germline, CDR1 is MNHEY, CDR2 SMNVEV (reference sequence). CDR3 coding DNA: TGTGCCAGCAGAACCCCCGGCCTAGCTAACAATGAGCAGTTCTTC. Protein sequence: CASRTPGLANNEQFF.

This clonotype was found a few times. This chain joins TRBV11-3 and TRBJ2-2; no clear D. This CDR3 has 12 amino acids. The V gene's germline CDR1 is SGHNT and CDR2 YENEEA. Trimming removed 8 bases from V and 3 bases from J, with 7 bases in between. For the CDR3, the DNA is TGTGCCAGCGGCCACCACACCGGGGAGCTGTTTTTT. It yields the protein CASGHHTGELFF. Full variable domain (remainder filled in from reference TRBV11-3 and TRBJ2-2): EAGVVQSPRYKIIEKKQPVAFWCNPISGHNTLYWYLQNLGQGPELLIRYENEEAVDDSQLPKDRFSAERLKGVDSTLKIQPAELGDSAVYLCASGHHTGELFFGEGSRLTVL.

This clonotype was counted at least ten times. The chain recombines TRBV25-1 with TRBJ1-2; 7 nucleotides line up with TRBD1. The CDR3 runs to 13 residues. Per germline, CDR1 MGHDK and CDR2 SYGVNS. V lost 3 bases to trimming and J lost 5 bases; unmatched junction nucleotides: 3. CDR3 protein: CASSEDRPYGYTF. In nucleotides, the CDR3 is TGTGCCAGCAGTGAGGACAGGCCGTATGGCTACACCTTC.

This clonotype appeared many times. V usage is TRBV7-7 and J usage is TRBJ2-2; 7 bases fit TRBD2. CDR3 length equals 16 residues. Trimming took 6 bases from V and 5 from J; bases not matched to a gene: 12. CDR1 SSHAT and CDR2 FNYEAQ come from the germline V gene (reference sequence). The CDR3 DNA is TGTGCCAGCAGTTTCGGAGCGGGATTATGGACCGGGGAGCTGTTTTTT. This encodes CASSFGAGLWTGELFF.

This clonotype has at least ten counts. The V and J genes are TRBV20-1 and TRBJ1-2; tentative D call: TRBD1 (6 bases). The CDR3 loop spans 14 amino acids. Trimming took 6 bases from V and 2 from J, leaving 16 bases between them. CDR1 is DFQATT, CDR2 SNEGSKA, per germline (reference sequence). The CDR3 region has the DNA TGCAGTGCCACAAAAATTACAGGGAACTATGGCTACACCTTC. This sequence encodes CSATKITGNYGYTF.

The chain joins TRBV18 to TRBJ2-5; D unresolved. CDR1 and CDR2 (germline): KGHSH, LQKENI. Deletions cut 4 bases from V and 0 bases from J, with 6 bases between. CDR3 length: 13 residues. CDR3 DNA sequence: TGTGCCAGCTCACGTGGGTACCAAGAGACCCAGTACTTC. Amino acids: CASSRGYQETQYF.

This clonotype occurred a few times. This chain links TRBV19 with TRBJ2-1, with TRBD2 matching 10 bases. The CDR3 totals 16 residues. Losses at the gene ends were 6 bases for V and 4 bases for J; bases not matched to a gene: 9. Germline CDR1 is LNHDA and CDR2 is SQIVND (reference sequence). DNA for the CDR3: TGTGCCAGTAGCCCTCTACTAGCGGGAATATACAATGAGCAGTTCTTC. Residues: CASSPLLAGIYNEQFF. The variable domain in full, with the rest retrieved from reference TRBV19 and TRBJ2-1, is DGGITQSPKYLFRKEGQNVTLSCEQNLNHDAMYWYRQDPGQGLRLIYYSQIVNDFQKGDIAEGYSVSREKKESFPLTVTSAQKNPTAFYLCASSPLLAGIYNEQFFGPGTRLTVL.

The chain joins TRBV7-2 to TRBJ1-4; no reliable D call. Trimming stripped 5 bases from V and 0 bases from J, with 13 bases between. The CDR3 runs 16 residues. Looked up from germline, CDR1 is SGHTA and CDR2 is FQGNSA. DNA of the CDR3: TGTGCCAGCAGCGGCAACAGCCCCGCAACTAATGAAAAACTGTTTTTT. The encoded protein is CASSGNSPATNEKLFF.

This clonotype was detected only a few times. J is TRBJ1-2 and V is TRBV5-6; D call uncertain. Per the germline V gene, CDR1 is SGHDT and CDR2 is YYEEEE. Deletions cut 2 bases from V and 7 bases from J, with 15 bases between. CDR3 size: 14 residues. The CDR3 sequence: CASSLGTLTRGYTF. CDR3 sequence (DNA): TGTGCCAGCAGCTTAGGCACCCTGACGCGTGGCTACACCTTC. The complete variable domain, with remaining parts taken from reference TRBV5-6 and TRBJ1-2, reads DAGVTQSPTHLIKTRGQQVTLRCSPKSGHDTVSWYQQALGQGPQFIFQYYEEEERQRGNFPDRFSGHQFPNYSSELNVNALLLGDSALYLCASSLGTLTRGYTFGSGTRLTVV.